The 13 T cell receptor beta chains reported below all come from one sample, sequenced in a study of cytomegalovirus exposure and HLA in healthy donors. PCR primers comprised 60 Vbeta and 13 Jbeta primers. Measured with immunoSEQ multiplex PCR; TCRdb has only the in-frame clones, and not every one. The sample comprises around 200,000 clones, about 80% of which are singletons, and over 0.5% rests with the top ten. Material for sequencing was PBMCs. The receptor source for this set is a middle-aged woman in good health and CMV-seronegative.

This chain joins TRBV29-1 and TRBJ2-5; 9 bases fit TRBD2. The J call is uncertain, as TRBJ2-7 better fits the DNA end. Per germline, CDR1 SQVTM and CDR2 ANQGSEA. The CDR3 length is 18 residues. The CDR3, as DNA: TGCAGCGTTGCGAGGTCTAGCGGGGAAGGCACCAACGAGTACGAGCAGTACTTC. As protein: CSVARSSGEGTNEYEQYF.

The rearrangement joins TRBV6-5 to TRBJ1-2; possible D gene TRBD1, 6 bases. V dropped 2 bases and J dropped 6 bases, with 10 bases sitting between them. CDR1 and CDR2 from the germline V gene are MNHEY and SVGAGI. The CDR3 contains 13 residues. The CDR3 reads CASSYRGNNGYTF. The DNA of the CDR3 is TGTGCCAGCAGTTACAGGGGGAATAATGGCTACACCTTC.

The CDR3 reads CASSPGTASTDTQYF. The CDR3, as DNA: TGTGCCAGCAGCCCCGGGACAGCTAGCACAGATACGCAGTATTTT. The rearrangement joins TRBV5-5 to TRBJ2-3; 7 nucleotides align to TRBD1. Germline CDR1 and CDR2: SGHKS and YYEKEE (reference sequence). The CDR3 has 15 residues. V gave up 4 bases and J gave up 0 bases; unmatched junction bases: 5. Based on the CDR3 plus reference TRBV5-5 and TRBJ2-3, the full variable domain is DAGVTQSPTHLIKTRGQQVTLRCSPISGHKSVSWYQQVLGQGPQFIFQYYEKEERGRGNFPDRFSARQFPNYSSELNVNALLLGDSALYLCASSPGTASTDTQYFGPGTRLTVL.

The chain links TRBV18 to TRBJ2-5; a possible D gene is TRBD1 (7 bases). The CDR3 length is 16 residues. Germline loops: CDR1 KGHSH, CDR2 LQKENI. Trimming cost V 2 bases and J 1 base, with 14 bases left between them. The CDR3 bases are TGTGCCAGCTCACCATACGGCAGGGGGGCCCAAGAGACCCAGTACTTC. It yields the protein CASSPYGRGAQETQYF.

The chain joins TRBV7-3 to TRBJ2-1; TRBD2 agrees at 8 bases. Germline V gene sequence: CDR1 SGHTA, CDR2 FQGTGA. V shed 1 base and J 8 bases; nucleotides not matched to a gene: 7. The length of the CDR3 is 15 residues. This CDR3 reads CASSLSPGGPHEQFF. CDR3 nucleotide sequence: TGTGCCAGCAGCTTAAGTCCGGGGGGGCCACATGAGCAGTTCTTC.

The rearrangement links TRBV5-1 to TRBJ2-3; TRBD1 is a possible D gene (5 bases). This CDR3 is built from 18 residues. Looked up from germline, CDR1 is SGHRS and CDR2 is YFSETQ. V shed 0 bases and J shed 1 base, with 18 bases lying between them. The CDR3, as DNA: TGCGCCAGCAGCTTGGGGGGCCGGACGCGGCAGGGCACAGATACGCAGTATTTT. Encoded protein: CASSLGGRTRQGTDTQYF.

The chain recombines TRBV6-1 with TRBJ1-2, with 8 bases lining up with TRBD1. CDR1 MNHNS and CDR2 SASEGT come from the germline V gene. V was pared by 1 base and J by 6 bases, with 7 bases of the junction left unmatched. CDR3 length: 15 residues. CDR3 sequence (DNA): TGTGCCAGCAGTGAAGGGACAGGGCGGCACCATGGCTACACCTTC. Amino acids: CASSEGTGRHHGYTF.

This clone was seen more than once but under ten times. This chain links TRBV7-3 with TRBJ2-5; tentatively, D is TRBD1 (6 bases). The CDR3 consists of 13 residues. Trimming removed 2 bases at V and 5 bases at J, with 9 bases between. The germline V gene has CDR1 SGHTA and CDR2 FQGTGA. CDR3 protein: CASSLQGWETQYF. CDR3 in DNA: TGTGCCAGCAGCTTACAGGGGTGGGAGACCCAGTACTTC.

The chain is built from TRBV7-9 and TRBJ1-1; D remains ambiguous. CDR3 size: 15 residues. CDR1 is SEHNR and CDR2 is FQNEAQ in the germline V gene (reference sequence). V was shortened by 6 bases and J by 0 bases, with 14 bases between the two germline ends. CDR3: CASSRQGGMNTEAFF. CDR3 nucleotide sequence: TGTGCCAGCAGTCGGCAAGGAGGTATGAACACTGAAGCTTTCTTT.

This chain joins TRBV7-2 and TRBJ2-6; the D gene is possibly TRBD1 (5 bases). The CDR3 spans 12 residues. Trimming stripped 5 bases from V and 12 bases from J, with 11 bases between. Germline V lookup: CDR1 SGHTA, CDR2 FQGNSA. The CDR3 nucleotides are TGTGCCAGCAGCATGGACACCGTCGTCCTGACTTTC. It specifies CASSMDTVVLTF.

V usage is TRBV25-1 and J usage is TRBJ1-1; a weak D match, TRBD1 (5 bases). V was shortened by 4 bases and J by 3 bases, with 12 bases between the two germline ends. Germline CDR1 reads MGHDK; CDR2 reads SYGVNS. The CDR3 spans 14 residues. CDR3 in DNA: TGTGCCAGCAGTGGAGTGGGGCTGGACACTGAAGCTTTCTTT. As protein: CASSGVGLDTEAFF.

Remarks on this clone: Compared with germline, one end of the junction differs, possibly owing to a read error. This rearrangement joins TRBV5-1 to TRBJ2-3, with D unclear. The CDR3 runs 12 residues. Germline CDR1 SGHRS, CDR2 YFSETQ. The CDR3 sequence: CASSLDTYTQYF. The CDR3 DNA reads as TGCGCCAGCAGCTTGGACACATATACGCAGTATTTT.

This clone was seen more than once but under ten times. This chain links TRBV30 with TRBJ2-2, with D maybe TRBD1 (6 bases). CDR1 is GTSNPN, CDR2 SVGIG, per germline (reference sequence). The CDR3 loop spans 15 amino acids. Deletions cut 2 bases from V and 1 base from J, with 11 bases between. As DNA, the CDR3 is TGTGCCTGGAGTACAGGGATTGGGAACACCGGGGAGCTGTTTTTT. This gives the protein CAWSTGIGNTGELFF.